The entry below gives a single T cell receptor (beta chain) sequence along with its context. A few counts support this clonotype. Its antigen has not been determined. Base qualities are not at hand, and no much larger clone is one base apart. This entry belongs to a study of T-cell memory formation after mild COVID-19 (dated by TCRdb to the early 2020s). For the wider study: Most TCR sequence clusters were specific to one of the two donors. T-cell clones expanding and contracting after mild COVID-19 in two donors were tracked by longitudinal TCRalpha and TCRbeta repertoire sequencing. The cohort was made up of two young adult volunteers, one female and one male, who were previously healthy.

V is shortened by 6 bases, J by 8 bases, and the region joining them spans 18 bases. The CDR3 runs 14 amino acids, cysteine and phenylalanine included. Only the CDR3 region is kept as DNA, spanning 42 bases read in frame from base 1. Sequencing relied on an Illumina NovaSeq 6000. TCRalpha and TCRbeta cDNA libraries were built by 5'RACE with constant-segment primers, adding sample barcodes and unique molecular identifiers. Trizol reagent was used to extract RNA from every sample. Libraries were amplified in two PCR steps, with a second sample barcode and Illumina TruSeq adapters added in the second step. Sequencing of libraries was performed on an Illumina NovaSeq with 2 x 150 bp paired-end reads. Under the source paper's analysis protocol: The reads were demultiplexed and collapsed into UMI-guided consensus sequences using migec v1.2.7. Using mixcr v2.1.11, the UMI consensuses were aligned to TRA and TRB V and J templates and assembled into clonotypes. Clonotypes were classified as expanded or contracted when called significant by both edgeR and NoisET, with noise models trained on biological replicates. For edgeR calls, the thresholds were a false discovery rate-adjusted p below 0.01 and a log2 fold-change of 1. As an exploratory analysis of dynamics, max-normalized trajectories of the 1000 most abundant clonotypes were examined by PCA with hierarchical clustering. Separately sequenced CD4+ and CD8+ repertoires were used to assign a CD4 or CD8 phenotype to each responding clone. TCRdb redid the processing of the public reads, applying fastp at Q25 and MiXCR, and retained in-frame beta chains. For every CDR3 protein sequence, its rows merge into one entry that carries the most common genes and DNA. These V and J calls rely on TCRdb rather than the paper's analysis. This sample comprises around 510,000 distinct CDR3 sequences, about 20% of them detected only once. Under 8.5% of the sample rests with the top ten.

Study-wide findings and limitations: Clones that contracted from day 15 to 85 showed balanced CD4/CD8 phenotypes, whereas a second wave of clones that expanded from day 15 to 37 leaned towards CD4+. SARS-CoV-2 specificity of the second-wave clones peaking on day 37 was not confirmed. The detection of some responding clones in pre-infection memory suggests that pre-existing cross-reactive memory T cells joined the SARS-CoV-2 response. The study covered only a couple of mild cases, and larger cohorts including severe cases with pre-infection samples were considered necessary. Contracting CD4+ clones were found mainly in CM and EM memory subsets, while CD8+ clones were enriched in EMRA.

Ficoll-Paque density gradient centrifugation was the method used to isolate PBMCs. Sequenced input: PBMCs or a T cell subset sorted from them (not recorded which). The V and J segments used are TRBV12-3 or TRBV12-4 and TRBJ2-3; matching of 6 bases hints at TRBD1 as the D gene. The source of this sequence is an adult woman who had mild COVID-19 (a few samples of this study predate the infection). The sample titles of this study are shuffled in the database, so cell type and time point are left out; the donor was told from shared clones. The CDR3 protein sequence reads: CASRLQGSRGTQYF. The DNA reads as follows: TGTGCCAGCAGGCTACAGGGAAGTAGGGGTACGCAGTATTTT.